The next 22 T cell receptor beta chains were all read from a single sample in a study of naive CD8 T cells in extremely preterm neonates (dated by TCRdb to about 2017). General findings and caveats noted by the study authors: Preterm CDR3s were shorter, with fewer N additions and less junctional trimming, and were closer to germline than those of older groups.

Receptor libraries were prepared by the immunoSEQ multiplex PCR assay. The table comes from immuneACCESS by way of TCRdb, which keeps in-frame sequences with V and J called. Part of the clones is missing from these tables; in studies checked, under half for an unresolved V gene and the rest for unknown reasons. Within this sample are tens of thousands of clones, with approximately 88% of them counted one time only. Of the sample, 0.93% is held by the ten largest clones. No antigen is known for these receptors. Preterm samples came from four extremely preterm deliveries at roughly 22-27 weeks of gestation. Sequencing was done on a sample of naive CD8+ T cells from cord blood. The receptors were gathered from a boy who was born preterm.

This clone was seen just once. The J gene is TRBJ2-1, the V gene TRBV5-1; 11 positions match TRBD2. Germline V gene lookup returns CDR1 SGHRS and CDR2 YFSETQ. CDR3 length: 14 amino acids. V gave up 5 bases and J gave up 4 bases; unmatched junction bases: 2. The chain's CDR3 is CASRLAGAYNEQFF. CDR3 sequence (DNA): TGCGCCAGCAGACTAGCGGGGGCTTACAATGAGCAGTTCTTC.

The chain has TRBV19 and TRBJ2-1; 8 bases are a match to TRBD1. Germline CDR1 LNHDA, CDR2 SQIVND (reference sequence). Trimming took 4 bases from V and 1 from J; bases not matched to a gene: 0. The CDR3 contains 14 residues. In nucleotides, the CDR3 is TGTGCCAGTAGTAACAGGGGGTCCTACAATGAGCAGTTCTTC. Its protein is CASSNRGSYNEQFF. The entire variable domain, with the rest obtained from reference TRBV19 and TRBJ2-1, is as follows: DGGITQSPKYLFRKEGQNVTLSCEQNLNHDAMYWYRQDPGQGLRLIYYSQIVNDFQKGDIAEGYSVSREKKESFPLTVTSAQKNPTAFYLCASSNRGSYNEQFFGPGTRLTVL.

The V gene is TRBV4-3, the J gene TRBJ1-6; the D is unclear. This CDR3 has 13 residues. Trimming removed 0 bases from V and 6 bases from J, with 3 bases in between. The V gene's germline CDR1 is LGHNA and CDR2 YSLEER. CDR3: CASSQEGNSPLHF. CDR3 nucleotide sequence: TGCGCCAGCAGCCAAGAGGGTAATTCACCCCTCCACTTT.

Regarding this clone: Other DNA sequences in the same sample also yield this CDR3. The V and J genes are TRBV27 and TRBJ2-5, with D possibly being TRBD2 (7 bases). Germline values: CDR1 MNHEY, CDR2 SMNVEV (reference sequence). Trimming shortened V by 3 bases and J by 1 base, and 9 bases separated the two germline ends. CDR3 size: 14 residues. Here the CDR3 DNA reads TGTGCCAGCAGTTTTCGGGGGGCCCAAGAGACCCAGTACTTC. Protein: CASSFRGAQETQYF.

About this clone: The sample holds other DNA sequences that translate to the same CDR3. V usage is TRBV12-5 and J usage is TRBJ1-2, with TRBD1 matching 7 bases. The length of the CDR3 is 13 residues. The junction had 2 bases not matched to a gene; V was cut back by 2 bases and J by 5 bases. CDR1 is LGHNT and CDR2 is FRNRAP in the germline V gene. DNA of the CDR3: TGTGCTAGTGGTTTGCCAGGGGGTTATGGCTACACCTTC. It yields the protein CASGLPGGYGYTF. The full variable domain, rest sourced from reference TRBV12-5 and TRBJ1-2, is DARVTQTPRHKVTEMGQEVTMRCQPILGHNTVFWYRQTMMQGLELLAYFRNRAPLDDSGMPKDRFSAEMPDATLATLKIQPSEPRDSAVYFCASGLPGGYGYTFGSGTRLTVV.

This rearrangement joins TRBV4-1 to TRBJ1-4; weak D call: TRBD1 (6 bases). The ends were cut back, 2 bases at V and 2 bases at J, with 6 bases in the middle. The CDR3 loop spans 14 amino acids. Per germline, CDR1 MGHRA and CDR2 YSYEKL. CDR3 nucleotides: TGCGCCAGCAGCCAAACAGGGACTAATGAAAAACTGTTTTTT. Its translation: CASSQTGTNEKLFF.

CDR3 region: CSVEGIPGLPYEQYF. CDR3 bases: TGCAGCGTTGAAGGCATTCCGGGACTTCCCTACGAGCAGTACTTC. The chain couples TRBV29-1 to TRBJ2-7; maybe TRBD2 (6 bases). Germline V gene data show CDR1 as SQVTM and CDR2 as ANQGSEA. This CDR3 comprises 15 residues. V lost 1 base and J lost 2, with 15 bases in between.

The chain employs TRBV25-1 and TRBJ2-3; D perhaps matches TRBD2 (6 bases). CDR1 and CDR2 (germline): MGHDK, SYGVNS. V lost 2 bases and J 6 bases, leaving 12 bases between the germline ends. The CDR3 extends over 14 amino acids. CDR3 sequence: CASSEGDWRDTQYF. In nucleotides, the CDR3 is TGTGCCAGCAGTGAAGGGGACTGGCGGGATACGCAGTATTTT.

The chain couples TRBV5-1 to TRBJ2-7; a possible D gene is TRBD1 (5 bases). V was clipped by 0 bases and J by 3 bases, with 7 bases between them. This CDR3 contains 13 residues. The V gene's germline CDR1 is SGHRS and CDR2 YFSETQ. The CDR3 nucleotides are TGCGCCAGCAGCTTGGGGACAAACTACGAGCAGTACTTC. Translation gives CASSLGTNYEQYF.

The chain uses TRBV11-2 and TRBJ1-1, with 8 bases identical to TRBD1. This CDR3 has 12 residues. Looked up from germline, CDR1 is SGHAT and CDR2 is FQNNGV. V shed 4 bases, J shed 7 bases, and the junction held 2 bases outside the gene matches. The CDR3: CASSWTGLEAFF. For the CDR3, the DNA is TGTGCCAGCAGCTGGACAGGGCTTGAAGCTTTCTTT.

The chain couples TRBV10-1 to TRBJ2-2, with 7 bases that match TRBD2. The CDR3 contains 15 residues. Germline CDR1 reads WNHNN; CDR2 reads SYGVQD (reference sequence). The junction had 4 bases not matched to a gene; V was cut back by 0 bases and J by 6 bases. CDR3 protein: CASSESVAGAGELFF. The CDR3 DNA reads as TGCGCCAGCAGTGAGTCGGTTGCGGGGGCCGGGGAGCTGTTTTTT.

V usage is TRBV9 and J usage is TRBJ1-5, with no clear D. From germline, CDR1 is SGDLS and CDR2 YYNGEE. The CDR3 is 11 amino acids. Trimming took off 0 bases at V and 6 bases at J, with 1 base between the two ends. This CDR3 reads CASSVGQPQHF. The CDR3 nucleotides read TGTGCCAGCAGCGTAGGTCAGCCCCAGCATTTT.

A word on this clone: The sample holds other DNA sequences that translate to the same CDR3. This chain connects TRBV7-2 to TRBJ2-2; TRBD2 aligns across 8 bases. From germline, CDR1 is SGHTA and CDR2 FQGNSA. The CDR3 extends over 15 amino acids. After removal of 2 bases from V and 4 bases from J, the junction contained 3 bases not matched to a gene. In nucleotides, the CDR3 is TGTGCCAGCAGCTTAACTAGCGGAGGCACCGGGGAGCTGTTTTTT. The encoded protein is CASSLTSGGTGELFF.

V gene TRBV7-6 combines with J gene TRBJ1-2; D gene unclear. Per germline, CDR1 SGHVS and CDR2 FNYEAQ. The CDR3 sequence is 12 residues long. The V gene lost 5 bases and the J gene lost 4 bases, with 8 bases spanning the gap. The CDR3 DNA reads TGTGCCAGCAGCCCTTACAGCTATGGCTACACCTTC. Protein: CASSPYSYGYTF.

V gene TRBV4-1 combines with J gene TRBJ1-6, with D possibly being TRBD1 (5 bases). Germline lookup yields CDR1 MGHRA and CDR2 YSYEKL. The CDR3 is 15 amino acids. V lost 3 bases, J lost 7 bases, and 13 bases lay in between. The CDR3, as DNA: TGCGCCAGCAGCCAGCGGACAAATAAAAATTCACCCCTCCACTTT. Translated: CASSQRTNKNSPLHF.

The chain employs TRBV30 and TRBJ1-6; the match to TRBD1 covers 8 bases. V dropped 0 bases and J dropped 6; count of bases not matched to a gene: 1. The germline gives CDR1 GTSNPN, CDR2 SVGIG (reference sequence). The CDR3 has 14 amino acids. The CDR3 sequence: CAWSVGQANSPLHF. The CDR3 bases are TGTGCCTGGAGTGTGGGACAGGCTAATTCACCCCTCCACTTT.

The CDR3 reads CASSPRQGYEQYF. Written as DNA, the CDR3 is TGTGCCAGCTCACCAAGACAGGGGTACGAGCAGTACTTC. The chain recombines TRBV18 with TRBJ2-7, with 8 bases that match TRBD1. The CDR3 consists of 13 residues. V was pared by 2 bases and J by 4 bases, with 1 base of the junction left unmatched. Germline V lookup: CDR1 KGHSH, CDR2 LQKENI. The full variable domain, in which reference TRBV18 and TRBJ2-7 provide the parts outside the CDR3, is NAGVMQNPRHLVRRRGQEARLRCSPMKGHSHVYWYRQLPEEGLKFMVYLQKENIIDESGMPKERFSAEFPKEGPSILRIQQVVRGDSAAYFCASSPRQGYEQYFGPGTRLTVT.

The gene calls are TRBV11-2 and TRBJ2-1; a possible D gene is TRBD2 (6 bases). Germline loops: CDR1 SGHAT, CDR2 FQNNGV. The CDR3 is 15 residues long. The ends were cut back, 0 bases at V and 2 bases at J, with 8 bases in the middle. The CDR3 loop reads CASSLDPSAYNEQFF. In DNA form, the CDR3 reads TGTGCCAGCAGCTTAGATCCTAGCGCCTACAATGAGCAGTTCTTC.

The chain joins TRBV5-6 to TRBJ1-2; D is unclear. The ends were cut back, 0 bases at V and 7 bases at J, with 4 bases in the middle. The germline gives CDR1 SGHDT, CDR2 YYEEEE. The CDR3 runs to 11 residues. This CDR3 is CASSLGVGYTF. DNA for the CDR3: TGTGCCAGCAGCTTGGGGGTTGGCTACACCTTC.

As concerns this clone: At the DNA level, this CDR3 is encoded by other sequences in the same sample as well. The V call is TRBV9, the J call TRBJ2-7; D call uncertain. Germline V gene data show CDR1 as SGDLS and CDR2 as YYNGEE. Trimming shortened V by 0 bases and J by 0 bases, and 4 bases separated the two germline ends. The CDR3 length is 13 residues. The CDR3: CASSVGDSYEQYF. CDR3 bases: TGTGCCAGCAGCGTAGGAGACTCCTACGAGCAGTACTTC.

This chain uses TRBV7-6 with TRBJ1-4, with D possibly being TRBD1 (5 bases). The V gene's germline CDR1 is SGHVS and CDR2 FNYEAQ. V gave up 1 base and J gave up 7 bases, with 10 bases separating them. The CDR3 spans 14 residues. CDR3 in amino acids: CASSLGGWGEKLFF. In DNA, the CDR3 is TGTGCCAGCAGCTTAGGGGGCTGGGGTGAAAAACTGTTTTTT. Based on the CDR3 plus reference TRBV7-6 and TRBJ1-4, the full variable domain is GAGVSQSPRYKVTKRGQDVALRCDPISGHVSLYWYRQALGQGPEFLTYFNYEAQQDKSGLPNDRFSAERPEGSISTLTIQRTEQRDSAMYRCASSLGGWGEKLFFGSGTQLSVL.

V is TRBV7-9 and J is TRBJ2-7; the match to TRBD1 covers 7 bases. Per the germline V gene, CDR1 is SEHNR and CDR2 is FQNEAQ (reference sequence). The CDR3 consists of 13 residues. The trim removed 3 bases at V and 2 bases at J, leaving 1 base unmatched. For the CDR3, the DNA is TGTGCCAGCAGCTTCCAGGGGGCCTACGAGCAGTACTTC. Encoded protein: CASSFQGAYEQYF.